The 9 T cell receptor beta chains in this list originate from one sample, sequenced in a study of shared clonotypes between healthy human individuals. The method was immunoSEQ multiplex PCR; TCRdb's version includes in-frame clones alone and lacks a portion of them. Of some 2,000,000 clones in the sample, about 94% are singletons; the top ten hold over 0.1%. The sample consisted of naive CD4+ T cells sorted from blood. Described subset: CD45RA+ positively selected. The receptors were gathered from a man aged 18 to 29 in good health.

V and J are TRBV10-3 and TRBJ2-1; D is unresolved. The germline V and J ends were trimmed by 4 bases and 5 bases, with 12 bases remaining between them. Germline V gives CDR1 ENHRY, CDR2 SYGVKD. The CDR3 runs to 14 residues. The CDR3: CAISGSRKDNEQFF. DNA of the CDR3: TGTGCCATCAGTGGGAGTAGGAAAGACAATGAGCAGTTCTTC.

This clone has only one observation. The chain is built from TRBV7-2 and TRBJ2-5; tentative D call: TRBD2 (5 bases). Germline V gives CDR1 SGHTA, CDR2 FQGNSA. CDR3 size: 13 residues. V was trimmed by 4 bases and J by 5 bases, leaving 11 bases between them. The CDR3: CASSSILVETQYF. The DNA of the CDR3 is TGTGCCAGCAGCTCGATACTAGTTGAGACCCAGTACTTC.

The chain recombines TRBV30 with TRBJ2-3, with no clear D. This CDR3 has 15 residues. CDR1 is GTSNPN and CDR2 is SVGIG in the germline V gene (reference sequence). Trimming took off 1 base at V and 4 bases at J, with 15 bases between the two ends. CDR3 in amino acids: CAWSGVGGEADTQYF. The CDR3 DNA reads as TGTGCCTGGAGTGGAGTCGGTGGAGAGGCAGATACGCAGTATTTT.

This chain links TRBV7-9 with TRBJ2-5, with 10 bases matching TRBD1. Germline V gene sequence: CDR1 SEHNR, CDR2 FQNEAQ (reference sequence). The CDR3 has 15 residues. With V trimmed by 5 bases and J by 3 bases, 6 bases remained unmatched. The CDR3 region has the DNA TGTGCCAGCAGCCCCAGGACAGGGGGTGAAGAGACCCAGTACTTC. Its translation is CASSPRTGGEETQYF. Based on the CDR3 plus reference TRBV7-9 and TRBJ2-5, the full variable domain is DTGVSQNPRHKITKRGQNVTFRCDPISEHNRLYWYRQTLGQGPEFLTYFQNEAQLEKSRLLSDRFSAERPKGSFSTLEIQRTEQGDSAMYLCASSPRTGGEETQYFGPGTRLLVL.

This chain connects TRBV6-4 to TRBJ2-3, with 10 bases aligning to TRBD1. The CDR3 consists of 15 residues. Germline assignment: CDR1 MRHNA and CDR2 SNTAGT. After removal of 5 bases from V and 6 bases from J, the junction contained 8 bases not matched to a gene. The CDR3 loop reads CASSRQGARTDTQYF. CDR3 sequence (DNA): TGTGCCAGCAGTCGACAGGGGGCGAGGACGGATACGCAGTATTTT.

Regarding this clone: At the DNA level, this CDR3 is encoded by other sequences in the same sample as well. The chain uses TRBV6-5 and TRBJ1-1; D uncertain. This CDR3 comprises 14 residues. V was trimmed by 0 bases and J by 0 bases, leaving 5 bases between them. The germline gives CDR1 MNHEY, CDR2 SVGAGI. The CDR3 region is CASSYSGVNTEAFF. CDR3 coding DNA: TGTGCCAGCAGTTACTCTGGGGTGAACACTGAAGCTTTCTTT.

The rearrangement joins TRBV6-1 to TRBJ2-5; maybe TRBD2 (6 bases). The CDR3 sequence is 13 residues long. V was clipped by 4 bases and J by 5 bases, with 11 bases between them. Germline loops: CDR1 MNHNS, CDR2 SASEGT. For the CDR3, the DNA is TGTGCCAGCAGTGGACTAGTGAGTGAGACCCAGTACTTC. Amino acid sequence: CASSGLVSETQYF.

The V gene is TRBV5-4, the J gene TRBJ2-3, with TRBD1 identical over 7 bases. V lost 6 bases to trimming and J lost 1 base; unmatched junction nucleotides: 5. The CDR3 spans 14 residues. Germline V gene sequence: CDR1 SGHNT, CDR2 YYREEE (reference sequence). CDR3 DNA: TGTGCCAGCACCAGACAGGGACGCACAGATACGCAGTATTTT. Residues: CASTRQGRTDTQYF.

The chain carries TRBV5-1 and TRBJ2-7; D is possibly TRBD2 (6 bases). This CDR3 comprises 14 residues. V was trimmed by 1 base and J by 3 bases, leaving 11 bases between them. The V gene's germline CDR1 is SGHRS and CDR2 YFSETQ. DNA for the CDR3: TGCGCCAGCAGCTTGAGTAGCGGAATCTACGAGCAGTACTTC. It is translated as CASSLSSGIYEQYF.